The 14 T cell receptor beta chains presented below share a single source sample, sequenced in a study of sequential checkpoint blockade in melanoma. The treatment here: randomized to nivolumab then ipilimumab (arm A) or the reverse (arm B). The table came from immunoSEQ multiplex PCR; TCRdb's copy has only in-frame clones and leaves some out. Among about 24,000 clones listed, about four fifths were seen once. Material: CD8+ T cells sorted from blood (inferred from file names), obtained from a patient given nivolumab and ipilimumab in sequence. These receptors were obtained from a human donor with melanoma.

This clone occurred once. The chain is built from TRBV5-8 and TRBJ1-2; 9 positions match TRBD1. Looked up from germline, CDR1 is SGHTS and CDR2 is YDEGEE. The CDR3 is made up of 17 amino acids. With 4 bases clipped from V and 5 bases from J, the junction kept 15 bases outside the gene matches. CDR3 sequence (DNA): TGTGCCAGCAGCCGATTACAGGGGGCGCGAGTTGAGTATGGCTACACCTTC. Translation: CASSRLQGARVEYGYTF. Filled out from reference TRBV5-8 and TRBJ1-2, the complete variable domain reads EAGVTQSPTHLIKTRGQQATLRCSPISGHTSVYWYQQALGLGLQFLLWYDEGEERNRGNFPPRFSGRQFPNYSSELNVNALELEDSALYLCASSRLQGARVEYGYTFGSGTRLTVV.

The chain couples TRBV19 to TRBJ1-5, with 9 positions matching TRBD1. The CDR3 length is 18 residues. Germline-derived CDR1 and CDR2 are LNHDA and SQIVND (reference sequence). The ends lost 4 bases at V and 4 bases at J; junction bases unmatched: 14. CDR3 nucleotides: TGTGCCAGTAGTACAGGGGGGGCTTACAGGGGGCGGAATCAGCCCCAGCATTTT. It specifies CASSTGGAYRGRNQPQHF.

This chain links TRBV9 with TRBJ2-2; possibly TRBD2 for D (6 bases). V lost 0 bases and J 7 bases, leaving 10 bases between the germline ends. The germline gives CDR1 SGDLS, CDR2 YYNGEE. This CDR3 contains 14 residues. The DNA for the CDR3 is TGTGCCAGCAGCGTAGACGGGAGCGGCGGGGAGCTGTTTTTT. Its protein product is CASSVDGSGGELFF.

This clone was counted a single time. Relative to the germline gene, one junction end is altered; a read error may explain this. This chain uses TRBV7-2 with TRBJ2-7, with 9 bases matching TRBD1. Germline V gives CDR1 SGHTA, CDR2 FQGNSA. This CDR3 contains 14 residues. CDR3 coding DNA: TGTGCCGGCAGCTTCGGACAGGGGAACTACGAGCAGTACTTC. As protein: CAGSFGQGNYEQYF. The complete variable domain, with remaining parts taken from reference TRBV7-2 and TRBJ2-7, reads GAGVSQSPSNKVTEKGKDVELRCDPISGHTALYWYRQSLGQGLEFLIYFQGNSAPDKSGLPSDRFSAERTGGSVSTLTIQRTQQEDSAVYLCAGSFGQGNYEQYFGPGTRLTVT.

The V and J genes are TRBV5-6 and TRBJ2-5, with 16 nucleotides matching TRBD2. Unmatched junction bases numbered 13, after V lost 3 bases and J lost 5 bases. The germline V gene encodes CDR1 SGHDT and CDR2 YYEEEE. The CDR3 loop spans 19 amino acids. CDR3 bases: TGTGCCAGCAGCTGGAGAATCGGGACTAGCGGGAGGGCCGGTGAGACCCAGTACTTC. It encodes CASSWRIGTSGRAGETQYF.

The V gene is TRBV28, the J gene TRBJ2-7; 7 positions match TRBD2. The CDR3 runs to 15 residues. CDR1 and CDR2 (germline): MDHEN, SYDVKM. Trimming at V came to 6 bases and at J to 2 bases, leaving 10 bases not matched to a gene. This CDR3 is CASSPWGGVTYEQYF. The CDR3 DNA sequence: TGTGCCAGCAGCCCTTGGGGGGGGGTGACCTACGAGCAGTACTTC. Using reference TRBV28 and TRBJ2-7 for the parts outside the CDR3, the full variable domain is DVKVTQSSRYLVKRTGEKVFLECVQDMDHENMFWYRQDPGLGLRLIYFSYDVKMKEKGDIPEGYSVSREKKERFSLILESASTNQTSMYLCASSPWGGVTYEQYFGPGTRLTVT.

The chain joins TRBV25-1 to TRBJ2-5; the D gene is possibly TRBD1 (6 bases). Per germline, CDR1 MGHDK and CDR2 SYGVNS. Trimming stripped 4 bases from V and 4 bases from J, with 10 bases between. This CDR3 is built from 13 residues. This CDR3 is CASSVGAVETQYF. CDR3 DNA sequence: TGTGCCAGCAGTGTGGGGGCTGTAGAGACCCAGTACTTC.

The chain couples TRBV27 to TRBJ2-3; D not certain. The CDR3 runs to 14 residues. The germline V gene encodes CDR1 MNHEY and CDR2 SMNVEV (reference sequence). Trimming stripped 3 bases from V and 0 bases from J, with 7 bases between. CDR3 residues: CASSFFPSTDTQYF. The CDR3 nucleotides are TGTGCCAGCAGTTTTTTCCCTAGCACAGATACGCAGTATTTT.

This chain connects TRBV11-2 to TRBJ2-7, with TRBD1 as a possible D gene (6 bases). Trimming took 5 bases from V and 6 from J, leaving 20 bases between them. The CDR3 covers 15 residues. Germline lookup yields CDR1 SGHAT and CDR2 FQNNGV. CDR3 coding DNA: TGTGCCAGCAGCGCCGGGACACTTATACCCGGCGAGCAGTACTTC. It yields the protein CASSAGTLIPGEQYF.

This clone has only one observation. The chain employs TRBV7-2 and TRBJ2-4; D may be TRBD1 (6 bases). Germline V gene data show CDR1 as SGHTA and CDR2 as FQGNSA. Deletions cut 5 bases from V and 5 bases from J, with 10 bases between. The CDR3 has 13 amino acids. This CDR3 reads CASSNYRENIQYF. The CDR3 coding sequence is TGTGCCAGCAGCAACTACAGGGAAAACATTCAGTACTTC.

The rearrangement links TRBV28 to TRBJ2-7; maybe TRBD2 (6 bases). The CDR3 is 13 residues long. The germline V gene has CDR1 MDHEN and CDR2 SYDVKM. V lost 8 bases and J lost 3, with 14 bases in between. CDR3 in amino acids: CASYPGRGYEQYF. For the CDR3, the DNA is TGTGCCAGCTACCCCGGGAGAGGCTACGAGCAGTACTTC.

The chain couples TRBV30 to TRBJ1-4; D perhaps matches TRBD1 (5 bases). CDR1 and CDR2 from the germline V gene are GTSNPN and SVGIG (reference sequence). CDR3 length equals 15 residues. V shed 0 bases and J shed 2 bases, with 10 bases lying between them. CDR3 DNA: TGTGCCTGGAGTGTACCTAGGGGCACTAATGAAAAACTGTTTTTT. Translated: CAWSVPRGTNEKLFF.

A few counts support this clone. CDR3 bases: TGTGCCATCAGTGGAAGCCCCCGGGACAGGGGGAATATGGGAGAGACCCAGTACTTC. Translation gives CAISGSPRDRGNMGETQYF. The chain couples TRBV10-3 to TRBJ2-5; 11 bases map to TRBD1. CDR1 is ENHRY and CDR2 is SYGVKD in the germline V gene. The CDR3 runs to 19 residues. With 4 bases clipped from V and 4 bases from J, the junction kept 17 bases outside the gene matches.

This clone was picked up a small number of times. This chain connects TRBV18 to TRBJ2-6; tentatively, D is TRBD1 (6 bases). Germline V gene lookup returns CDR1 KGHSH and CDR2 LQKENI. This CDR3 contains 17 residues. V was shortened by 1 base and J by 0 bases, with 10 bases between the two germline ends. CDR3 sequence reads: CASSPRQVNSGANVLTF. The CDR3 DNA sequence: TGTGCCAGCTCACCACGACAGGTCAACTCTGGGGCCAACGTCCTGACTTTC.